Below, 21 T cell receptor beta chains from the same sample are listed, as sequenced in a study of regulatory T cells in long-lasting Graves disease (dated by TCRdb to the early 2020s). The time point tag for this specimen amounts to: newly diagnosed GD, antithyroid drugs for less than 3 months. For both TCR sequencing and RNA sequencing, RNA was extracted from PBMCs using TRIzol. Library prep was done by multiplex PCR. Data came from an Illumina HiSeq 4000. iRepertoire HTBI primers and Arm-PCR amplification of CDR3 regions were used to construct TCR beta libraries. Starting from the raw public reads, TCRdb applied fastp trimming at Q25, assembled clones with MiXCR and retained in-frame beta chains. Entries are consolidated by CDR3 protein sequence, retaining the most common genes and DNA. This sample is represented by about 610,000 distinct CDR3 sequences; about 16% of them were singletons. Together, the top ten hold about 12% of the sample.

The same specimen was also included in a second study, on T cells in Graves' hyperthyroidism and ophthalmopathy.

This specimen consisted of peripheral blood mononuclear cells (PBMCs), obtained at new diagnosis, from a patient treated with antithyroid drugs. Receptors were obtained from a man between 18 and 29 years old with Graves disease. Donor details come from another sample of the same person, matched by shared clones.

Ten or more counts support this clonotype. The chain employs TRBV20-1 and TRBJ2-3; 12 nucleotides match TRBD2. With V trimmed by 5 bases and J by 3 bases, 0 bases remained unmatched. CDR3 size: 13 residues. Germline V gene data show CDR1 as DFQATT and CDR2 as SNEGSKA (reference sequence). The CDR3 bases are TGCAGTGCTGGACTAGCGGGAACAGATACGCAGTATTTT. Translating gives CSAGLAGTDTQYF.

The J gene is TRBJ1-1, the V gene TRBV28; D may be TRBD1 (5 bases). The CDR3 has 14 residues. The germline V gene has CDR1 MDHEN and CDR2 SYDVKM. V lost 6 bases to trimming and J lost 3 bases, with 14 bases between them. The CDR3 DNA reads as TGTGCCAGCAGCTTTGACCTGGGGGACACTGAAGCTTTCTTT. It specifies CASSFDLGDTEAFF. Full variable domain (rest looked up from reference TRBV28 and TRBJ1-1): DVKVTQSSRYLVKRTGEKVFLECVQDMDHENMFWYRQDPGLGLRLIYFSYDVKMKEKGDIPEGYSVSREKKERFSLILESASTNQTSMYLCASSFDLGDTEAFFGQGTRLTVV.

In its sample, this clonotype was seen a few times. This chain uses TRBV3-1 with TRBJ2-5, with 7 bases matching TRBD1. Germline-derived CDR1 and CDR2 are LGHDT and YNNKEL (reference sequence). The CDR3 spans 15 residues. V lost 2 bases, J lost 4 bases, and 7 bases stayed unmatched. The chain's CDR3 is CASSQPRQGGETQYF. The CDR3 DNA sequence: TGTGCCAGCAGCCAACCACGACAGGGTGGAGAGACCCAGTACTTC.

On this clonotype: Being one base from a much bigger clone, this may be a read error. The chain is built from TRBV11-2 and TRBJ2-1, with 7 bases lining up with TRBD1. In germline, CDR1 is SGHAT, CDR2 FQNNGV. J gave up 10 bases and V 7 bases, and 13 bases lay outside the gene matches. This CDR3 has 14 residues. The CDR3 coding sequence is TGTGCCAGCACCCTCGACAGGGCCTCCTACGAGCAGTTCTTC. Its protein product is CASTLDRASYEQFF.

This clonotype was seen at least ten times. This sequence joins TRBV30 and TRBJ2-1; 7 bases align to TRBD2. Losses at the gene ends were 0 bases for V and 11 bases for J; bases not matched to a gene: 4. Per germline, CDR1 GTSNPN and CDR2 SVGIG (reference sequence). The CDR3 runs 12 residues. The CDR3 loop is CAWSVGGRQQFF. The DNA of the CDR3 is TGTGCCTGGAGTGTGGGCGGGAGACAGCAGTTCTTC.

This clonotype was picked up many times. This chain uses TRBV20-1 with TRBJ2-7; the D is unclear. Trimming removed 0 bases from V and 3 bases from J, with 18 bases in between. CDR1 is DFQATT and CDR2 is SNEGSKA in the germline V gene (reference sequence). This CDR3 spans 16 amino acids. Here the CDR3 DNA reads TGCAGTGCTAGAGATCGAAGCACCCCGAGGAGCTACGAGCAGTACTTC. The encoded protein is CSARDRSTPRSYEQYF.

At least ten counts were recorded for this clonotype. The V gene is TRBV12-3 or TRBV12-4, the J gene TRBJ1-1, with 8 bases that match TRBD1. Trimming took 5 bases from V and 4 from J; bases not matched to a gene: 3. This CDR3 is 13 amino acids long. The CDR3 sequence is CASSDTGGTEAFF. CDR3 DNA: TGTGCCAGCAGTGATACAGGGGGCACTGAAGCTTTCTTT.

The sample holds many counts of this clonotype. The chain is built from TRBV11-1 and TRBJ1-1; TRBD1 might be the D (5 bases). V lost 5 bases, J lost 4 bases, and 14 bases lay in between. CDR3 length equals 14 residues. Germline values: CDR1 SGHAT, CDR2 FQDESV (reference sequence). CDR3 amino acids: CASSPSQGGTEAFF. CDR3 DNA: TGTGCCAGCAGCCCCAGCCAGGGAGGCACTGAAGCTTTCTTT.

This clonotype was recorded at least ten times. CDR3 region: CASSLIGSHEQYF. The CDR3 DNA follows: TGTGCCAGCAGTTTAATCGGGTCCCACGAGCAGTACTTC. The rearrangement joins TRBV12-3 or TRBV12-4 to TRBJ2-7; D is unclear. The CDR3 totals 13 residues. The V end lost 2 bases, the J end lost 5 bases, and 10 bases lay between the germline ends.

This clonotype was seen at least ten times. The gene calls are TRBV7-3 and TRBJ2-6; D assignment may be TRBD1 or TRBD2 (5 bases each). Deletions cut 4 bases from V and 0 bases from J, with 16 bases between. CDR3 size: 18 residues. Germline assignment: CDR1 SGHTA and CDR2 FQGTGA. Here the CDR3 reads CASSWTSGAVSGANVLTF. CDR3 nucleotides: TGTGCCAGCAGCTGGACATCAGGAGCGGTCTCTGGGGCCAACGTCCTGACTTTC.

The CDR3 here is CASSYFSRHEQFF. CDR3 nucleotides: TGTGCCAGCAGTTACTTTTCCCGCCATGAGCAGTTCTTC. The chain couples TRBV6-2 or TRBV6-3 to TRBJ2-1; D is unclear. The CDR3 covers 13 residues. Between the trimmed V and J ends, which lost 1 base and 8 bases, there was a span of 9 bases. Per the germline V gene, CDR1 is MNHEY and CDR2 is SVGEGT.

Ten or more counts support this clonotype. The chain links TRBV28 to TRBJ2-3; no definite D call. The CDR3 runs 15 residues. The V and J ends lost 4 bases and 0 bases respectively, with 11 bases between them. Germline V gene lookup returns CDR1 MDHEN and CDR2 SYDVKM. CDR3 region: CASSSPSTSTDTQYF. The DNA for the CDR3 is TGTGCCAGCAGTTCCCCCTCGACTAGCACAGATACGCAGTATTTT.

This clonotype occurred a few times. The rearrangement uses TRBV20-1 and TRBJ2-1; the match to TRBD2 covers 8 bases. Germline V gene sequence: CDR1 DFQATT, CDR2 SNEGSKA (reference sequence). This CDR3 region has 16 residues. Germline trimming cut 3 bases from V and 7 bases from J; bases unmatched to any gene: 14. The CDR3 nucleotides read TGCAGTGCTAGTTCCGTGGCGGGAGGAAGGAGGAATGAGCAGTTCTTC. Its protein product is CSASSVAGGRRNEQFF.

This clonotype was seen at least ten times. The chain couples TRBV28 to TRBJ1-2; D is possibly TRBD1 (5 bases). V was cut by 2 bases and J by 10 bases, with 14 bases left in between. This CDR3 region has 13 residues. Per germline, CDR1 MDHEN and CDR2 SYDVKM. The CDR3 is CASSLVGAGTYTF. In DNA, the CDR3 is TGTGCCAGCAGTTTAGTCGGGGCAGGCACCTACACCTTC.

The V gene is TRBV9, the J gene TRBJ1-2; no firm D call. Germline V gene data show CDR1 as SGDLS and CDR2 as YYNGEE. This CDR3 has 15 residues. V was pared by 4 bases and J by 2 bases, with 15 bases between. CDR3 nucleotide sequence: TGTGCCAGCAGCCCTTCCGTAGGCGGAAACTATGGCTACACCTTC. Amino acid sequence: CASSPSVGGNYGYTF.

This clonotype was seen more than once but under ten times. The CDR3 sequence: CSARPTRLAGGGYNEQFF. The CDR3 DNA reads as TGCAGTGCTAGGCCGACCCGACTAGCGGGAGGAGGCTACAATGAGCAGTTCTTC. This chain joins TRBV20-1 and TRBJ2-1; 13 bases line up with TRBD2. In germline, CDR1 is DFQATT, CDR2 SNEGSKA (reference sequence). The CDR3 runs to 18 residues. Trimming took 3 bases from V and 3 from J; bases not matched to a gene: 11.

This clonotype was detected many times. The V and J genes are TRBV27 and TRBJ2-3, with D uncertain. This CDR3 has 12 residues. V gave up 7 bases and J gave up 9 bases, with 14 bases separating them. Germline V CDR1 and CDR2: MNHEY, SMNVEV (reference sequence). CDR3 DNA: TGTGCCAGCAAGCAGGAAGCTGGGACGCAGTATTTT. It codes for CASKQEAGTQYF.

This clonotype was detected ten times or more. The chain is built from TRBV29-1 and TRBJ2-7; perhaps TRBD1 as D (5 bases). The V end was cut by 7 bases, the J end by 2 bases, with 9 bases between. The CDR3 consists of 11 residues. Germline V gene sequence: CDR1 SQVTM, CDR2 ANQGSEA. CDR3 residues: CSAGHTYEQYF. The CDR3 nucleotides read TGCAGCGCTGGACACACCTACGAGCAGTACTTC.

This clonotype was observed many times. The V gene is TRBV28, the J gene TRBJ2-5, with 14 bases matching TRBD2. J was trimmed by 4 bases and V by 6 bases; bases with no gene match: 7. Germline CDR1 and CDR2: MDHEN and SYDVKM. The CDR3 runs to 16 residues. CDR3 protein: CASSPTSGRVGETQYF. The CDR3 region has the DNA TGTGCCAGCAGCCCGACTAGCGGGAGGGTAGGAGAGACCCAGTACTTC.

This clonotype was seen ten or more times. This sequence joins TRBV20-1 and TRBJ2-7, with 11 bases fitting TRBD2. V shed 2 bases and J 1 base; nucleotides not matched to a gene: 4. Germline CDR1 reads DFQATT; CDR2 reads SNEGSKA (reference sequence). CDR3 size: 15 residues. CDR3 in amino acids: CSARSGTSGSYEQYF. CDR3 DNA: TGCAGTGCTAGATCGGGGACTAGCGGTTCCTACGAGCAGTACTTC.

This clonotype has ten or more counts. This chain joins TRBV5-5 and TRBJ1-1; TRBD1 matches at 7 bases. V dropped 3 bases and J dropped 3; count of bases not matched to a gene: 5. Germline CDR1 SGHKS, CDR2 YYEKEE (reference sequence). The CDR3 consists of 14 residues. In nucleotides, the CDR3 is TGTGCCAGCAGCTCAGGACAGGCGTACACTGAAGCTTTCTTT. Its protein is CASSSGQAYTEAFF.